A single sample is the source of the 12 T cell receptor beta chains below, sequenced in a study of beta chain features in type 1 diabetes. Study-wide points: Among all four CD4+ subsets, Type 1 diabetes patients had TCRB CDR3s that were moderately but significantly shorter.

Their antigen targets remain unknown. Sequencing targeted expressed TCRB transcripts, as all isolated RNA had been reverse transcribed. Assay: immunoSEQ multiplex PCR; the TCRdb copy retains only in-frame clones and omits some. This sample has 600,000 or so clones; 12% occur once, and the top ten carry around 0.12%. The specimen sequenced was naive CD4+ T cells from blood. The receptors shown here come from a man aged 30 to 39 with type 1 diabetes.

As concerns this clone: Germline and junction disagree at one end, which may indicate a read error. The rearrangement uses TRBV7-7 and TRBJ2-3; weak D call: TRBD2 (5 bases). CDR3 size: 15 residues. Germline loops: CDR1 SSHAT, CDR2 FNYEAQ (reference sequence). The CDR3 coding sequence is TGTGCTAGCAGCTTAGGGCTAGCTAGCACAGATACGCAGTATTTT. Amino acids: CASSLGLASTDTQYF.

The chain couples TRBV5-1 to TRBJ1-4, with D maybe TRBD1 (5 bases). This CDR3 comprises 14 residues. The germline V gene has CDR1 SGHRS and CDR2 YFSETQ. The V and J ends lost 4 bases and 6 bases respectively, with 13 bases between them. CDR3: CASSPLGRDEKLFF. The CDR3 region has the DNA TGCGCCAGCAGCCCCTTGGGCAGGGATGAAAAACTGTTTTTT.

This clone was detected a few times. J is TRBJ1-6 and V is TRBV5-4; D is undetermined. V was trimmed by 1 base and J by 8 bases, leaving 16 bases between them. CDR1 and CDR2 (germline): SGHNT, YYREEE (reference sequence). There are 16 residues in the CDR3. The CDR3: CASSLTARREDSPLHF. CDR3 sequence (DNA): TGTGCCAGCAGCTTGACAGCCCGACGTGAGGATTCACCCCTCCACTTT.

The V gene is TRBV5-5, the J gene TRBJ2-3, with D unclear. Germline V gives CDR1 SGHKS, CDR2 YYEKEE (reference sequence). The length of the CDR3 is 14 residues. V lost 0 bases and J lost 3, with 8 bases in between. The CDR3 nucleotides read TGTGCCAGCAGCTTGGGGTCCATAACAGATACGCAGTATTTT. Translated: CASSLGSITDTQYF.

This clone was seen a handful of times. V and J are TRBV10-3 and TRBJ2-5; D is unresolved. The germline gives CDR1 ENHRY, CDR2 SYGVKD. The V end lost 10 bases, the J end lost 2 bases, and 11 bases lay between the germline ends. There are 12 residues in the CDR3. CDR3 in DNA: TGTGCCACTAGAAATGTACAAGAGACCCAGTACTTC. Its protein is CATRNVQETQYF.

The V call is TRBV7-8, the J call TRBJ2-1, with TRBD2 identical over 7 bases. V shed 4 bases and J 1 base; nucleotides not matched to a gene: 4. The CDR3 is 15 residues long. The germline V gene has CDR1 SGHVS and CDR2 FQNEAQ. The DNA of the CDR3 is TGTGCCAGCAGCTCCCAGCGGGGTTCCTACAATGAGCAGTTCTTC. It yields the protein CASSSQRGSYNEQFF.

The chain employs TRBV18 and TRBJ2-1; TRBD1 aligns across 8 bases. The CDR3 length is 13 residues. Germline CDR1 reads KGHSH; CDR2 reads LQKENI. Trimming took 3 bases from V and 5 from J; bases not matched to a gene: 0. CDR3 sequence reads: CASSPTGDNEQFF. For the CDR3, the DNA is TGTGCCAGCTCACCGACAGGGGACAATGAGCAGTTCTTC.

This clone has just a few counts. CDR3 nucleotide sequence: TGTGCCAGCAGCCAAGAATGGACAGGGGGTTATGGCTACACCTTC. Translation gives CASSQEWTGGYGYTF. V usage is TRBV4-2 and J usage is TRBJ1-2; 10 nucleotides agree with TRBD1. Per the germline V gene, CDR1 is LGHNA and CDR2 is YNFKEQ. J gave up 5 bases and V 0 bases, and 3 bases lay outside the gene matches. CDR3 size: 15 residues.

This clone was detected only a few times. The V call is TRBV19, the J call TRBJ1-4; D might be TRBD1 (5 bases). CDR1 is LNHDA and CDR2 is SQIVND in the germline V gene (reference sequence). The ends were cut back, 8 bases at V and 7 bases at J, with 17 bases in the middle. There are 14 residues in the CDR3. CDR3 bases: TGTGCCAGTGCCCCTCCGGGACCGACTGAAAAACTGTTTTTT. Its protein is CASAPPGPTEKLFF.

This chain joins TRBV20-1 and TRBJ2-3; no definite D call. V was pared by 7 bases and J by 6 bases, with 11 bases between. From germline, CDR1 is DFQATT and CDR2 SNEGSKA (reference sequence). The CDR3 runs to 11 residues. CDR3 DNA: TGCAGTGTTCACTCAGAGGATACGCAGTATTTT. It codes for CSVHSEDTQYF.

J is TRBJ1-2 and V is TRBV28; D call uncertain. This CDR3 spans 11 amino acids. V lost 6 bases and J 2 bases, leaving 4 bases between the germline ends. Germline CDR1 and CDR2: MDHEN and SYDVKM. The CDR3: CASRTNYGYTF. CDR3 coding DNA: TGTGCCAGCAGGACAAACTATGGCTACACCTTC.

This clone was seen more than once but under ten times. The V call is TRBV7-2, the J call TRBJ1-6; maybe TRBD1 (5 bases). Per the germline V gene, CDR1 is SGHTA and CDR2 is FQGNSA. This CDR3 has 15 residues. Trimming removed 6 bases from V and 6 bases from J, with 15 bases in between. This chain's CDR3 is CASSYQGPGNSPLHF. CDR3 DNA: TGTGCCAGCAGTTATCAGGGACCTGGTAATTCACCCCTCCACTTT.